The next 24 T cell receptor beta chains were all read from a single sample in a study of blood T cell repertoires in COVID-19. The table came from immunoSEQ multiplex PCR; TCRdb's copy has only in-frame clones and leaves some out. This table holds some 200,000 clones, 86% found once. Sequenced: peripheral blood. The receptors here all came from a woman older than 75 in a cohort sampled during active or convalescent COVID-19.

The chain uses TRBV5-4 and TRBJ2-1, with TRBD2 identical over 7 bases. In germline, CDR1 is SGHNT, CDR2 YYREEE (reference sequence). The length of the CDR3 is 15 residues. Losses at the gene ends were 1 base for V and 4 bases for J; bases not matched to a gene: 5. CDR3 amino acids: CASSLLASGYNEQFF. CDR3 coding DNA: TGTGCCAGCAGCTTGTTGGCTAGCGGATACAATGAGCAGTTCTTC.

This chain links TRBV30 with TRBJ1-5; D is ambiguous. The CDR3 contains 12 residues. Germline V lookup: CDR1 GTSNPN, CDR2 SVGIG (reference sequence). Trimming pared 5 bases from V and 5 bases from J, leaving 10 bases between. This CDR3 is CAWSTHDQPQHF. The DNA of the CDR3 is TGTGCCTGGTCGACACATGATCAGCCCCAGCATTTT.

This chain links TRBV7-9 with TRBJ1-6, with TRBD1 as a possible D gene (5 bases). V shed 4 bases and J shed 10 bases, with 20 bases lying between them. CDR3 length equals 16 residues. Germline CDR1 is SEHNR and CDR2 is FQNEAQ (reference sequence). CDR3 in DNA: TGTGCCAGCAGCTCCAGAGACAGCACGACAAGCTCACCCCTCCACTTT. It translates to CASSSRDSTTSSPLHF.

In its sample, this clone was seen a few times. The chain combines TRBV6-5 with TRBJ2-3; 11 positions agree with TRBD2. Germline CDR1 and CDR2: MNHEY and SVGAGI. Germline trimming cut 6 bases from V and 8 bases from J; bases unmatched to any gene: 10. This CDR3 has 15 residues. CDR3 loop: CASSLTSGDEGTQYF. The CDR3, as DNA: TGTGCCAGCAGCCTGACTAGCGGGGACGAGGGTACGCAGTATTTT.

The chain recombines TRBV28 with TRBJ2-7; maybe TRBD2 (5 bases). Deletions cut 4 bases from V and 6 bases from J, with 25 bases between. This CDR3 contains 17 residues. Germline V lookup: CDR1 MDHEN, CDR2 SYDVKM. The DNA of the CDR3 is TGTGCCAGCAGTTCTCGAAAATCTAGACCGGATCGGGGCGAGCAGTACTTC. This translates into CASSSRKSRPDRGEQYF.

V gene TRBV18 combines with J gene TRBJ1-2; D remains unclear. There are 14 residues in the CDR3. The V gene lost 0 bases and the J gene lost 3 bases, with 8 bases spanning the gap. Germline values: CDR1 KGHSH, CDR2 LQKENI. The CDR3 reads CASSPPSVDYGYTF. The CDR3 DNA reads TGTGCCAGCTCACCACCATCGGTCGACTATGGCTACACCTTC.

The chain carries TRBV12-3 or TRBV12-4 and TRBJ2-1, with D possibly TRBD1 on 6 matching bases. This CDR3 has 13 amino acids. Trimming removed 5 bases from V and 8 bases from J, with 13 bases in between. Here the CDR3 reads CASSAGTTDEQFF. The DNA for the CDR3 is TGTGCCAGCAGTGCCGGGACAACGGATGAGCAGTTCTTC.

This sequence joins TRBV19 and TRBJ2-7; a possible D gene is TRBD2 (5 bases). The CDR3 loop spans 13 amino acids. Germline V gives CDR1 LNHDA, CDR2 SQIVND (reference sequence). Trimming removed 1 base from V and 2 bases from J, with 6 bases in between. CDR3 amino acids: CASSIGGTYEQYF. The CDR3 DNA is TGTGCCAGTAGTATAGGAGGGACCTACGAGCAGTACTTC. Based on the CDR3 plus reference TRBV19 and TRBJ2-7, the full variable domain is DGGITQSPKYLFRKEGQNVTLSCEQNLNHDAMYWYRQDPGQGLRLIYYSQIVNDFQKGDIAEGYSVSREKKESFPLTVTSAQKNPTAFYLCASSIGGTYEQYFGPGTRLTVT.

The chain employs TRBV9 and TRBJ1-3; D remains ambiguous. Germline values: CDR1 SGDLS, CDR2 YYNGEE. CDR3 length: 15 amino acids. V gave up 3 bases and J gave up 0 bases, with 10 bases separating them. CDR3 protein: CASSASILSGNTIYF. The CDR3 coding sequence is TGTGCCAGCAGCGCCTCCATACTCTCTGGAAACACCATATATTTT.

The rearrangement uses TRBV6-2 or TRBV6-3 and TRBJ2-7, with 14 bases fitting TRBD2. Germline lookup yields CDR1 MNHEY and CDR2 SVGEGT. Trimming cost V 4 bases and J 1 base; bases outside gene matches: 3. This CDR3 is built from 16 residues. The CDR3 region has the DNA TGTGCCAGCAGTTTGACTAGCGGGGGGGCTTCCTACGAGCAGTACTTC. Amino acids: CASSLTSGGASYEQYF.

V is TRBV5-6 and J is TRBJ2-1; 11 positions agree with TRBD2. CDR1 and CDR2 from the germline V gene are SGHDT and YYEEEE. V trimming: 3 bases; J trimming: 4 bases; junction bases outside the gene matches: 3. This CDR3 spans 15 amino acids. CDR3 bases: TGTGCCAGCAGCTCCGGGACTAGCGGTTACAATGAGCAGTTCTTC. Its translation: CASSSGTSGYNEQFF.

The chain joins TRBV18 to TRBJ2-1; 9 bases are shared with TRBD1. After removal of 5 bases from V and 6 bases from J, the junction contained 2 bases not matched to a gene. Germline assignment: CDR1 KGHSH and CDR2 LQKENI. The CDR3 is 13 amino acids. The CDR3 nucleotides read TGTGCCAGCTCATCGGGACAGGGCAATGAGCAGTTCTTC. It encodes CASSSGQGNEQFF.

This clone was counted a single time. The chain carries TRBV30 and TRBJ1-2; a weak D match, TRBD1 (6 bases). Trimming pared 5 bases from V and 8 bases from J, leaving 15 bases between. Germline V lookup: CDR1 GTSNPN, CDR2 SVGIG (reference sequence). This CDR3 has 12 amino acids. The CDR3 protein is CAWLQGLGGYTF. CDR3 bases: TGTGCCTGGTTACAGGGCCTGGGGGGCTACACCTTC.

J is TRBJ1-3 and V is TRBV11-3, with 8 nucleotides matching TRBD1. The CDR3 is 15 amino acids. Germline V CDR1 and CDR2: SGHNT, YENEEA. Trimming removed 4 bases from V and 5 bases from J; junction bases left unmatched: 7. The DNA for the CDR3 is TGTGCCAGCAGCTCCATAGACAGGGGAAGAAACACCATATATTTT. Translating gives CASSSIDRGRNTIYF.

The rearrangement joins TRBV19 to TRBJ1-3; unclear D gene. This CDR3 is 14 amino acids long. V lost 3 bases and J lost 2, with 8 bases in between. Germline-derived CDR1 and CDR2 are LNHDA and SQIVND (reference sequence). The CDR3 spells CASSISATGNTIYF. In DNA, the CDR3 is TGTGCCAGTAGTATTTCAGCGACTGGAAACACCATATATTTT.

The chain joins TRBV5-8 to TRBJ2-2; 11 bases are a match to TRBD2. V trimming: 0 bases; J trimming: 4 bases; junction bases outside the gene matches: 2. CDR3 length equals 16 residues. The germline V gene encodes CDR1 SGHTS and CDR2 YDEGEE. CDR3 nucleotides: TGTGCCAGCAGCTTGGGCCTAGCGGGGGGCACCGGGGAGCTGTTTTTT. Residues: CASSLGLAGGTGELFF. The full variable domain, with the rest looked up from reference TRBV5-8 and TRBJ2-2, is EAGVTQSPTHLIKTRGQQATLRCSPISGHTSVYWYQQALGLGLQFLLWYDEGEERNRGNFPPRFSGRQFPNYSSELNVNALELEDSALYLCASSLGLAGGTGELFFGEGSRLTVL.

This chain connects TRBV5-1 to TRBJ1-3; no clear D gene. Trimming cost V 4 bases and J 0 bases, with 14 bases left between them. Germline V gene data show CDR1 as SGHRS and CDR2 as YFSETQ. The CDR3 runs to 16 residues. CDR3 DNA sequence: TGCGCCAGCAGCCCCTTGGCCGGGAACTCTGGAAACACCATATATTTT. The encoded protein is CASSPLAGNSGNTIYF.

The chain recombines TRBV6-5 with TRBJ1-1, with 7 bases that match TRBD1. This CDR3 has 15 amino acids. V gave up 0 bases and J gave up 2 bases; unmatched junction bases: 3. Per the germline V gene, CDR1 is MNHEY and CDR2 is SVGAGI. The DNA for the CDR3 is TGTGCCAGCAGTTACTCCCGACAGGGAAACACTGAAGCTTTCTTT. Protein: CASSYSRQGNTEAFF.

CDR3 protein: CASSLPKTDFQETQYF. The CDR3 DNA sequence: TGTGCCAGCAGTCTCCCTAAGACAGATTTTCAAGAGACCCAGTACTTC. The V and J genes are TRBV28 and TRBJ2-5; D might be TRBD1 (5 bases). Trimming removed 5 bases at V and 2 bases at J, with 18 bases between. The CDR3 is made up of 16 amino acids. Germline V CDR1 and CDR2: MDHEN, SYDVKM.

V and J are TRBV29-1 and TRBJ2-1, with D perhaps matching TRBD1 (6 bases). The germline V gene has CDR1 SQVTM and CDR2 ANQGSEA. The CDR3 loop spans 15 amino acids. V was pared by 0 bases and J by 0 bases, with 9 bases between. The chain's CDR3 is CSVEDGDTSYNEQFF. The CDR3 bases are TGCAGCGTTGAAGATGGGGACACCTCCTACAATGAGCAGTTCTTC.

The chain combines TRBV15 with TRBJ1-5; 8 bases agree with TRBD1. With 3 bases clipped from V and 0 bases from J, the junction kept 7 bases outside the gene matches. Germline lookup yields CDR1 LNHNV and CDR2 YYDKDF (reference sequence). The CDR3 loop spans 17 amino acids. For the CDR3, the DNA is TGTGCCACCAGCAGGGTAGACAGGGGCTATAGCAATCAGCCCCAGCATTTT. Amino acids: CATSRVDRGYSNQPQHF. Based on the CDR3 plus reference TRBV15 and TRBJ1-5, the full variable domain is DAMVIQNPRYQVTQFGKPVTLSCSQTLNHNVMYWYQQKSSQAPKLLFHYYDKDFNNEADTPDNFQSRRPNTSFCFLDIRSPGLGDTAMYLCATSRVDRGYSNQPQHFGDGTRLSIL.

The CDR3 spells CASSSGLATNEQFF. The CDR3 DNA reads TGTGCCAGCAGCTCCGGGCTAGCGACCAATGAGCAGTTCTTC. The chain links TRBV7-9 to TRBJ2-1; a possible D gene is TRBD2 (6 bases). The V and J ends lost 4 bases and 6 bases respectively, with 13 bases between them. The CDR3 contains 14 residues. Germline V gene sequence: CDR1 SEHNR, CDR2 FQNEAQ (reference sequence).

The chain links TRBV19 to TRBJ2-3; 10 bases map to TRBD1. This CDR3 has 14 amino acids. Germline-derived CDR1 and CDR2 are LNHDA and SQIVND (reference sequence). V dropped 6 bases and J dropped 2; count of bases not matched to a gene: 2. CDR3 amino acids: CASRDRGLTDTQYF. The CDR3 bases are TGTGCCAGTAGAGACAGGGGGCTCACAGATACGCAGTATTTT.

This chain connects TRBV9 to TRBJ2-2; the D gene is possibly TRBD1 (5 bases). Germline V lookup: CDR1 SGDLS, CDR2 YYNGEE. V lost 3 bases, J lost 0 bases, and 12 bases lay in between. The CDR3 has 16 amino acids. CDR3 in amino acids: CASSALGQTNTGELFF. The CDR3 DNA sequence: TGTGCCAGCAGCGCCCTGGGGCAGACGAACACCGGGGAGCTGTTTTTT.